This T cell receptor beta chain comes out of a study of T cells after yellow fever vaccination. Study-level background: Those fractions that held only low numbers of cells were prepared using the SMART-Seq v4 Ultra Low Input RNA kit. General study points: CD4 and CD8 compartments shared a small share of clonotypes, likely from convergent recombination. Sorted repertoires could include abundant contaminating clonotypes from bulk cells.

They built TCR cDNA with 5'RACE template switching, a step that put in a universal primer site and UMIs. Each CDR3 protein is one row after TCRdb ran MiXCR on the 5' RACE reads. The top ten hold 2.5% to 3.5% of the sample, which has a few hundred thousand distinct CDR3 sequences, around an eighth seen once. For this clonotype: Its target is not known.

Trimming pared 4 bases from V and 3 bases from J, leaving 14 bases between. The length of the CDR3 is 15 residues. Looked up from germline, CDR1 is SGHVS and CDR2 is FNYEAQ. This clonotype was sampled from a man aged 18 to 29 who received the YFV17D yellow fever vaccine. This specimen was CD4+ T cells sorted from PBMCs, taken 15 days after the yellow fever booster vaccination. The chain joins TRBV7-6 to TRBJ2-3; tentative D call: TRBD2 (5 bases). The CDR3 nucleotides are TGTGCCAGCAGCTCACTAGGGATCCTGACAGATACGCAGTATTTT. Translation gives CASSSLGILTDTQYF.